This paragraph covers one TCR beta chain sequence. Its antigen is currently unknown. This sample is part of a study of vaccination and CD4 T cells after COVID-19. Study at large: The convalescents, six males and four females, included two who were Hispanic. Each individual in the study obtained two doses of BNT162b2 or mRNA-1273 vaccine.

Germline V gives CDR1 MNHNS, CDR2 SASEGT. The CDR3 runs 12 residues. The junction had 8 bases not matched to a gene; V was cut back by 10 bases and J by 6 bases. Indicated treatment: roughly 11-day PBMC culture with coronavirus spike peptide pools or control peptides (ViraFEST assay). In the ViraFEST assay, peptide-pool expansion preceded TCR sequencing of expanded clonotypes. Sequence data for DNA of cultured CD4+ T cells were generated by the Oncomine TCR Beta short-read assay. Cultured CD4+ T cells yielded the extracted genomic DNA. One entry per CDR3 protein, called by TCRdb with MiXCR from the PCR reads. Among about 16,000 distinct CDR3 sequences listed, about 68% were seen once.

The sample here was CD4+ T cells from blood, cultured in vitro, taken after SARS-CoV-2 vaccination. This sequence originates from a human donor who received a COVID-19 vaccine. The gene calls are TRBV6-1 and TRBJ2-7; TRBD1 aligns across 8 bases. The CDR3 DNA sequence: TGTGCCACCGGACAGGGTTCTGGCGAGCAGTACTTC. It is translated as CATGQGSGEQYF.